This T cell receptor (beta chain) was retrieved from a study of PD-1 blockade in classical Hodgkin lymphoma. Every patient was affected by relapse after autologous stem cell transplantation, while exposure to brentuximab vedotin was not uniform. The patients, who had relapsed/refractory classical Hodgkin lymphoma, achieved best responses of complete response, partial response or progressive disease. Overall study findings and caveats: Complete responders had baseline diversity similar to newly diagnosed patients.

To note about this clone: The target antigen is unknown.

CDR3 length equals 16 residues. Germline values: CDR1 SGHDN, CDR2 FVKESK. The V segment lost 3 bases and the J segment 1 base; nucleotides outside the gene matches: 3. Assay used: immunoSEQ multiplex PCR; TCRdb lists only in-frame clones, some missing. The table includes tens of thousands of clones, around 86% detected once. This chain links TRBV14 with TRBJ2-1, with TRBD2 identical over 10 bases. The source was peripheral blood mononuclear cells (PBMCs), collected at baseline. The receptor was isolated from a human donor with classical Hodgkin lymphoma. The CDR3 nucleotides read TGTGCCAGCAGCCATACTAGCGGGACTTCCTACAATGAGCAGTTCTTC. Translated, it gives CASSHTSGTSYNEQFF.